This entry features one T cell receptor (beta chain) sequence. This CDR3 comprises 15 residues. The germline V gene has CDR1 SGHRS and CDR2 YFSETQ. The V segment lost 4 bases and the J segment 3 bases; nucleotides outside the gene matches: 5. The data were taken from a study of T-cell reconstitution after alpha-beta-depleted transplantation in children. Unique molecular identifiers were built into the TCRbeta library. TCRdb fed the PCR reads into MiXCR, producing one record per CDR3 protein. The table has approximately 520,000 distinct CDR3 sequences, less than 35% seen once. This TCR came from a human donor who donated a stem cell graft to a child with aplastic anemia. The specimen comprised PBMCs from the stem cell graft donor, sampled from the stem cell graft. The V call is TRBV5-1, the J call TRBJ1-1; 11 positions agree with TRBD1. CDR3: CASSTPGQGDTEAFF. The CDR3 nucleotides read TGCGCCAGCAGCACTCCGGGACAGGGGGACACTGAAGCTTTCTTT.